The 20 T cell receptor beta chains below come from one sample, sequenced in a study of cytomegalovirus exposure and HLA in healthy donors. Primers for the PCR totalled 60 Vbeta and 13 Jbeta. Measured with immunoSEQ multiplex PCR; TCRdb has only the in-frame clones, and not every one. Of tens of thousands of clones in the sample, about 79% were seen once. Sequenced: PBMCs. These receptors all stem from a woman aged 18-29 years in good health and CMV-seronegative.

This sequence joins TRBV27 and TRBJ1-2, with a possible D match to TRBD1 (6 bases). V dropped 5 bases and J dropped 4 bases, with 14 bases sitting between them. CDR3 size: 14 residues. CDR1 MNHEY and CDR2 SMNVEV come from the germline V gene (reference sequence). This chain's CDR3 is CASSIPTGGYGYTF. CDR3 bases: TGTGCCAGCAGTATCCCGACAGGAGGCTATGGCTACACCTTC.

This sequence joins TRBV9 and TRBJ2-5; the D is unclear. The J call is doubtful: the DNA matches TRBJ2-7 better. Germline values: CDR1 SGDLS, CDR2 YYNGEE. This CDR3 is 14 amino acids long. CDR3 DNA sequence: TGTGCCAGCAGCGTAGGGGCAGGTTCCTACGAGCAGTACTTC. Translated, it gives CASSVGAGSYEQYF.

The chain carries TRBV4-1 and TRBJ1-5, with D possibly being TRBD1 (6 bases). The V end lost 1 base, the J end lost 4 bases, and 11 bases lay between the germline ends. Germline V gives CDR1 MGHRA, CDR2 YSYEKL. The CDR3 covers 15 residues. The CDR3 loop is CASSQGQAFNQPQHF. CDR3 DNA: TGCGCCAGCAGCCAAGGACAGGCATTTAATCAGCCCCAGCATTTT.

The CDR3 here is CASSLLAGGTYEQYF. In DNA, the CDR3 is TGTGCCAGCAGCTTACTAGCGGGGGGGACCTACGAGCAGTACTTC. The rearrangement links TRBV7-2 to TRBJ2-7, with TRBD2 matching over 12 bases. The CDR3 contains 15 residues. V lost 2 bases and J lost 2; bases outside the gene matches: 1. The germline V gene has CDR1 SGHTA and CDR2 FQGNSA.

The rearrangement joins TRBV4-3 to TRBJ1-2; 7 positions match TRBD1. The CDR3 totals 18 residues. V trimming: 4 bases; J trimming: 0 bases; junction bases outside the gene matches: 14. Looked up from germline, CDR1 is LGHNA and CDR2 is YSLEER. CDR3 amino acids: CASSRQLDGQVTNYGYTF. CDR3 nucleotides: TGCGCCAGCAGCCGGCAACTTGATGGACAGGTTACTAACTATGGCTACACCTTC.

The CDR3 DNA sequence: TGTGCCAGCAGTGGTGCTACGTACCAAGAGACCCAGTACTTC. It encodes CASSGATYQETQYF. This chain connects TRBV25-1 to TRBJ2-5; D is uncertain. Germline lookup yields CDR1 MGHDK and CDR2 SYGVNS. Between the trimmed V and J ends, which lost 4 bases and 0 bases, there was a span of 9 bases. The CDR3 runs 14 residues.

This clone appeared a few times. The chain is built from TRBV5-1 and TRBJ2-1, with 8 bases matching TRBD2. Trimming took 3 bases from V and 5 from J; bases not matched to a gene: 1. Germline CDR1 SGHRS, CDR2 YFSETQ. The CDR3 consists of 13 residues. This CDR3 is CASSSGLDNEQFF. CDR3 nucleotides: TGCGCCAGCAGCTCGGGACTAGACAATGAGCAGTTCTTC.

The J gene is TRBJ2-1, the V gene TRBV25-1; 9 bases fit TRBD2. Germline-derived CDR1 and CDR2 are MGHDK and SYGVNS. The V gene end was trimmed by 6 bases and the J gene end by 5 bases; junction bases not matched to a gene: 14. The CDR3 is made up of 17 amino acids. DNA for the CDR3: TGTGCCAGCAGCCCTCCAGGGCGGGAGGGCCACAACAATGAGCAGTTCTTC. This encodes CASSPPGREGHNNEQFF.

The chain employs TRBV6-5 and TRBJ2-1; D not certain. Germline CDR1 and CDR2: MNHEY and SVGAGI. V was shortened by 0 bases and J by 8 bases, with 11 bases between the two germline ends. This CDR3 region has 14 residues. The CDR3 is CASSYSTGFDEQFF. The DNA of the CDR3 is TGTGCCAGCAGTTACTCGACTGGGTTCGATGAGCAGTTCTTC.

The chain employs TRBV7-2 and TRBJ2-7, with 14 bases aligning to TRBD2. The CDR3 extends over 17 amino acids. Germline V gene data show CDR1 as SGHTA and CDR2 as FQGNSA. Trimming removed 1 base from V and 2 bases from J; junction bases left unmatched: 4. Here the CDR3 reads CASSLGLAGGKAYEQYF. The CDR3 DNA follows: TGTGCCAGCAGCTTAGGACTAGCGGGGGGGAAGGCCTACGAGCAGTACTTC.

Only one count was recorded for this clone. The chain links TRBV14 to TRBJ1-1, with D perhaps matching TRBD1 (6 bases). The CDR3 runs 15 residues. The V and J ends lost 3 bases and 0 bases respectively, with 11 bases between them. CDR1 and CDR2 from the germline V gene are SGHDN and FVKESK. The CDR3 protein is CASSHQQGMNTEAFF. In DNA, the CDR3 is TGTGCCAGCAGCCACCAACAGGGAATGAACACTGAAGCTTTCTTT. The full variable domain, in which reference TRBV14 and TRBJ1-1 provide the parts outside the CDR3, is EAGVTQFPSHSVIEKGQTVTLRCDPISGHDNLYWYRRVMGKEIKFLLHFVKESKQDESGMPNNRFLAERTGGTYSTLKVQPAELEDSGVYFCASSHQQGMNTEAFFGQGTRLTVV.

The V call is TRBV6-1, the J call TRBJ2-7; the D gene is possibly TRBD2 (6 bases). The CDR3 is 14 amino acids. Germline V gene lookup returns CDR1 MNHNS and CDR2 SASEGT. V shed 4 bases and J shed 3 bases, with 13 bases lying between them. The chain's CDR3 is CASSAGTFIYEQYF. DNA for the CDR3: TGTGCCAGCAGTGCCGGGACTTTCATCTACGAGCAGTACTTC.

The chain uses TRBV5-4 and TRBJ2-5; D perhaps matches TRBD2 (6 bases). In germline, CDR1 is SGHNT, CDR2 YYREEE (reference sequence). The CDR3 has 17 residues. Trimming pared 4 bases from V and 3 bases from J, leaving 22 bases between. CDR3 DNA sequence: TGTGCCAGCAGCAAATCCTCTGTCCCGACGGGAGAAGAGACCCAGTACTTC. Translation gives CASSKSSVPTGEETQYF.

The chain employs TRBV13 and TRBJ2-1; no reliable D call. Germline V gives CDR1 PRHDT, CDR2 FYEKMQ (reference sequence). Trimming removed 0 bases from V and 10 bases from J, with 7 bases in between. The CDR3 is made up of 12 amino acids. CDR3 DNA: TGTGCCAGCAGCTTAGGCGGGTCAGAGCAGTTCTTC. The encoded protein is CASSLGGSEQFF.

Details on this clone: Germline and junction disagree at one end, which may indicate a read error. The chain links TRBV27 to TRBJ1-5; 9 bases match TRBD1. The CDR3 runs to 15 residues. CDR1 and CDR2 from the germline V gene are MNHEY and SMNVEV (reference sequence). Written as DNA, the CDR3 is TGTGCCAGCAGTAAACAGGGGGCGCTGAATCAGCCCCAGAATTTT. Protein product: CASSKQGALNQPQNF.

The chain has TRBV27 and TRBJ1-2; 8 bases match TRBD1. The length of the CDR3 is 13 residues. Germline V gene lookup returns CDR1 MNHEY and CDR2 SMNVEV (reference sequence). The V and J ends lost 6 bases and 1 base, in that order; junction bases with no gene match: 1. CDR3 amino acids: CASRQGVNYGYTF. DNA for the CDR3: TGTGCCAGCAGACAGGGGGTTAACTATGGCTACACCTTC.

The V call is TRBV9, the J call TRBJ2-2; the match to TRBD2 covers 9 bases. Germline CDR1 SGDLS, CDR2 YYNGEE. This CDR3 comprises 14 residues. J lost 7 bases, V lost 3 bases, and 4 bases had no gene match. DNA of the CDR3: TGTGCCAGCAGCGAAAGGACTAGCGACGGGGAGCTGTTTTTT. This translates into CASSERTSDGELFF. The full variable domain, its missing parts supplied by reference TRBV9 and TRBJ2-2, is DSGVTQTPKHLITATGQRVTLRCSPRSGDLSVYWYQQSLDQGLQFLIQYYNGEERAKGNILERFSAQQFPDLHSELNLSSLELGDSALYFCASSERTSDGELFFGEGSRLTVL.

As concerns this clone: The junction departs from germline at one end; a sequencing error may be responsible. The chain recombines TRBV5-4 with TRBJ2-3; TRBD1 is a possible D gene (6 bases). Per germline, CDR1 SGHNT and CDR2 YYREEE (reference sequence). The CDR3 is made up of 13 amino acids. The DNA of the CDR3 is TGTGCCAGTGGGGAAGGGGGTGGGGAGACCCCGTACTTC. This encodes CASGEGGGETPYF.

As to this clone: The germline gene is not matched at one end of the junction; a read error may be the cause. The chain combines TRBV6-5 with TRBJ1-2, with 8 bases lining up with TRBD1. Looked up from germline, CDR1 is MNHEY and CDR2 is SVGAGI. CDR3 length: 13 residues. CDR3 sequence: CASSYSTGAGYPF. In DNA, the CDR3 is TGTGCCAGCAGTTACTCGACAGGGGCTGGCTACCCCTTC.

The table lists this clone with a few counts. The chain combines TRBV6-1 with TRBJ1-5; 9 bases align to TRBD1. Trimming cost V 6 bases and J 5 bases; bases outside gene matches: 5. Germline CDR1 MNHNS, CDR2 SASEGT. The CDR3 runs to 14 residues. CDR3 protein: CASRNRGRDQPQHF. For the CDR3, the DNA is TGTGCCAGCAGGAACAGGGGGCGCGATCAGCCCCAGCATTTT.